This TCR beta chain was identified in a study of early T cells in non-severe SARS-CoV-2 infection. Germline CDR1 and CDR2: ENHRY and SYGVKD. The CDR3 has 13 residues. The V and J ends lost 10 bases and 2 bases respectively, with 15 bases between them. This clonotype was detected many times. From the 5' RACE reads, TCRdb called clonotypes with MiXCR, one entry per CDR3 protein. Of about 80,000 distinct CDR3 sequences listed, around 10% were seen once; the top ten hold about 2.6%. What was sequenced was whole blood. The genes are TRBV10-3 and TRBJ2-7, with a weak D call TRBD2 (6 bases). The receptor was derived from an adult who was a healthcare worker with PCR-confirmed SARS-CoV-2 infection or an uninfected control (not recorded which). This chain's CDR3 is CATKGDSPYEQYF. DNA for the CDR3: TGTGCCACCAAAGGGGACTCCCCCTACGAGCAGTACTTC.